The 3 T cell receptor beta chains in this list originate from one sample, sequenced in a study of technical replicates of blood from a few donors. Profiled with immunoSEQ multiplex PCR; TCRdb holds only in-frame clones, not every one. The sample consists of about 68,000 clones, about 97% of them appearing once. Source material: T cells isolated from PBMCs. The receptor source for this set is a human donor in good health.

Only a few counts were recorded for this clone. J is TRBJ1-1 and V is TRBV30, with 8 bases aligning to TRBD1. The junction had 3 bases not matched to a gene; V was cut back by 1 base and J by 5 bases. The CDR3 totals 13 residues. Per the germline V gene, CDR1 is GTSNPN and CDR2 is SVGIG (reference sequence). The CDR3 loop is CAWSEQGDTEAFF. The DNA of the CDR3 is TGTGCCTGGAGTGAACAGGGGGATACTGAAGCTTTCTTT.

The rearrangement uses TRBV30 and TRBJ2-7, with 9 bases fitting TRBD1. The trim removed 2 bases at V and 9 bases at J, leaving 11 bases unmatched. Germline loops: CDR1 GTSNPN, CDR2 SVGIG (reference sequence). The CDR3 extends over 14 amino acids. CDR3 residues: CAWSFTGGGSAQYF. CDR3 coding DNA: TGTGCCTGGAGTTTTACAGGGGGCGGTTCGGCGCAGTACTTC.

The chain is built from TRBV5-4 and TRBJ2-3; 7 bases are shared with TRBD2. Losses at the gene ends were 1 base for V and 1 base for J; bases not matched to a gene: 3. CDR3 length: 15 amino acids. Germline CDR1 reads SGHNT; CDR2 reads YYREEE (reference sequence). CDR3 sequence: CASSLTGGGTDTQYF. As DNA, the CDR3 is TGTGCCAGCAGCTTGACGGGAGGAGGCACAGATACGCAGTATTTT. The full variable domain, with the rest looked up from reference TRBV5-4 and TRBJ2-3, is ETGVTQSPTHLIKTRGQQVTLRCSSQSGHNTVSWYQQALGQGPQFIFQYYREEENGRGNFPPRFSGLQFPNYSSELNVNALELDDSALYLCASSLTGGGTDTQYFGPGTRLTVL.